A selection of T cell receptor beta chains follows, all from one sample in a study of technical replicates of blood from a few donors. Assay: immunoSEQ multiplex PCR; the TCRdb copy retains only in-frame clones and omits some. The table has roughly 79,000 clones, around 96% seen once. Sequenced: T cells isolated from PBMCs. The receptors stem from a human donor in good health. CDR3s include the opening cysteine and the closing phenylalanine or tryptophan. The order of the fields is J gene, clone size, V gene, D gene, CDR3 DNA, CDR3 protein. D genes are given only for firm matches. A row's size may be missing; if present it is once, few, many or a size class.

j_gene: TRBJ2-1
abundance: NA
v_gene: TRBV5-4
d_gene: TRBD2
CDR3nt: TGTGCCAGCAGCTTCCTACTAGCGGGCCCGAACAATGAGCAGTTCTTC
CDR3aa: CASSFLLAGPNNEQFF

j_gene: TRBJ2-5
abundance: NA
v_gene: TRBV2
d_gene: NA
CDR3nt: TGTGCCAGCAGTGGCGGCCCAGGGGAGACCCAGTACTTC
CDR3aa: CASSGGPGETQYF

j_gene: TRBJ2-7
abundance: NA
v_gene: TRBV15
d_gene: TRBD2
CDR3nt: TGTGCCACCAGCAGTGCTCAGTTGCTAGCGGGAGGGCCCTACGAGCAGTACTTC
CDR3aa: CATSSAQLLAGGPYEQYF

j_gene: TRBJ1-1
abundance: NA
v_gene: TRBV28
d_gene: TRBD1
CDR3nt: TGTGCCAGCAGGTCACAGGGGCACACTGAAGCTTTCTTT
CDR3aa: CASRSQGHTEAFF

j_gene: TRBJ1-2
abundance: NA
v_gene: TRBV28
d_gene: TRBD1
CDR3nt: TGTGCCACGGGACAGAACTATGGCTACACCTTC
CDR3aa: CATGQNYGYTF

j_gene: TRBJ2-2
abundance: NA
v_gene: TRBV9
d_gene: TRBD1
CDR3nt: TGTGCCAGCAGCCCCCGGACAGGGGTGACCGGGGAGCTGTTTTTT
CDR3aa: CASSPRTGVTGELFF

j_gene: TRBJ2-7
abundance: NA
v_gene: TRBV6-5
d_gene: NA
CDR3nt: TGTGCCAGCAGTTACCGGGAGAGCTACGAGCAGTACTTC
CDR3aa: CASSYRESYEQYF

j_gene: TRBJ1-5
abundance: once
v_gene: TRBV27
d_gene: TRBD1
CDR3nt: TGTGCCAGCAGTACAGGGGGCTCCAATCAGCCCCAGCATTTT
CDR3aa: CASSTGGSNQPQHF

j_gene: TRBJ2-7
abundance: NA
v_gene: TRBV7-2
d_gene: NA
CDR3nt: TGTGCCAGCAGCTCAATAGGGGGAAACGAGCAGTACTTC
CDR3aa: CASSSIGGNEQYF

j_gene: TRBJ2-7
abundance: NA
v_gene: TRBV28
d_gene: NA
CDR3nt: TGTGCCGACCTACGGGGGTACTTC
CDR3aa: CADLRGYF

j_gene: TRBJ2-1
abundance: NA
v_gene: TRBV23-1
d_gene: NA
CDR3nt: TGCGCCAGGGAGTTCTACAATGAGCAGTTCTTC
CDR3aa: CAREFYNEQFF

j_gene: TRBJ1-1
abundance: NA
v_gene: TRBV27
d_gene: NA
CDR3nt: TGTGCCAGCAGTTTATATATCGGGGGGAACACTGAAGCTTTCTTT
CDR3aa: CASSLYIGGNTEAFF

j_gene: TRBJ2-7
abundance: NA
v_gene: TRBV4-3
d_gene: NA
CDR3nt: TGCGCCAGCAGCCAGGACAGCTCCTACGAGCAGTACTTC
CDR3aa: CASSQDSSYEQYF

j_gene: TRBJ1-5
abundance: NA
v_gene: TRBV19
d_gene: TRBD1
CDR3nt: TGTGCCAGTCGACCGGGACAGGGTACTCAGCCCCAGCATTTT
CDR3aa: CASRPGQGTQPQHF

j_gene: TRBJ2-1
abundance: NA
v_gene: TRBV5-1
d_gene: TRBD2
CDR3nt: TGCGCCAGCAGCAGAGCGGGAGCCCTAAACAATGAGCAGTTCTTC
CDR3aa: CASSRAGALNNEQFF

j_gene: TRBJ1-1
abundance: NA
v_gene: TRBV19
d_gene: NA
CDR3nt: TGTGCCAGTAGTATATCCACGGTTCTGAACACTGAAGCTTTCTTT
CDR3aa: CASSISTVLNTEAFF

j_gene: TRBJ2-7
abundance: once
v_gene: TRBV9
d_gene: TRBD1
CDR3nt: TGTGCCAGCAGCGCACAGGGGGCGTCTTTCTACGAGCAGTACTTC
CDR3aa: CASSAQGASFYEQYF